This T cell receptor beta chain was sequenced for a study of T cell responses to AZD1222 COVID-19 vaccine. Study conclusions and caveats: None of the repertoires were sampled until the peak T cell response had passed. Following two doses of AZD1222, Spike-specific TCR breadth and depth rose.

Notes on this clone: The target antigen is unknown.

Germline V gene data show CDR1 as SGHNT and CDR2 as YYREEE (reference sequence). Unmatched junction bases numbered 2, after V lost 2 bases and J lost 1 base. The length of the CDR3 is 14 residues. The method was immunoSEQ multiplex PCR; TCRdb's version includes in-frame clones alone and lacks a portion of them. The sample yields nearly 200,000 clones, over 85% seen once. This TCR derives from an adult who received the AZD1222 COVID-19 vaccine. The specimen comprised peripheral blood, sampled 28 days after the second AZD1222 dose. This chain joins TRBV5-4 and TRBJ1-1; 7 bases fit TRBD1. The CDR3 nucleotides are TGTGCCAGCAGCTTCGCAGGGGGGAACACTGAAGCTTTCTTT. Its translation is CASSFAGGNTEAFF.